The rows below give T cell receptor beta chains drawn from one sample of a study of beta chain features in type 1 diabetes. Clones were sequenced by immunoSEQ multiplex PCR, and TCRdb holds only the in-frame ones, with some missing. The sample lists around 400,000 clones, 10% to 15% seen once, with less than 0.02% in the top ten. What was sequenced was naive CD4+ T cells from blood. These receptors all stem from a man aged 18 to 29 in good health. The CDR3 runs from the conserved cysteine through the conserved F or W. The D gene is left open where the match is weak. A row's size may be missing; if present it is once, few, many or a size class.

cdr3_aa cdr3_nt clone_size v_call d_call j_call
CASSLAGRYNEQFF TGTGCCAGCAGCTTAGCGGGCCGTTACAATGAGCAGTTCTTC few TRBV7-8 NA TRBJ2-1
CAGSRQGMEETQYF TGTGCCGGGTCCCGACAGGGAATGGAGGAGACCCAGTACTTC NA TRBV28 TRBD1 TRBJ2-5
CASTRGQVGYGYTF TGTGCCAGTACGCGGGGCCAGGTCGGCTATGGCTACACCTTC few TRBV19 NA TRBJ1-2
CASSPARARAARADTQYF TGTGCCAGCAGTCCTGCTAGGGCCAGAGCTGCGAGGGCAGATACGCAGTATTTT few TRBV28 NA TRBJ2-3
CASSSLAGGRNEQFF TGTGCCAGCAGCTCGCTAGCGGGAGGGCGGAATGAGCAGTTCTTC few TRBV7-6 TRBD2 TRBJ2-1
CASSLKAPNSPLHF TGTGCCAGCAGCTTAAAAGCCCCGAATTCACCCCTCCACTTT few TRBV7-2 NA TRBJ1-6
CAWSVKRERRTGELFF TGTGCCTGGAGTGTTAAGCGGGAGCGACGAACCGGGGAGCTGTTTTTT NA TRBV30 TRBD2 TRBJ2-2
CASSSRTKSYEQYF TGTGCCAGCAGCTCCCGGACTAAATCCTACGAGCAGTACTTC few TRBV7-2 NA TRBJ2-7
CASSPVQGHGTEAFF TGTGCCAGCAGCCCGGTACAGGGTCATGGGACTGAAGCTTTCTTT NA TRBV5-6 NA TRBJ1-1
CASTRVGDEQYF TGTGCCAGCACTCGTGTCGGGGACGAGCAGTACTTC NA TRBV6-6 NA TRBJ2-7
CASSPPGLASYNEQFF TGTGCCAGCTCACCACCAGGGCTAGCGAGTTACAATGAGCAGTTCTTC NA TRBV18 NA TRBJ2-1
CASSSLTSGGAVAQYF TGTGCCAGCAGCTCTCTGACTAGCGGGGGGGCAGTGGCCCAGTACTTC NA TRBV7-9 TRBD2 TRBJ2-5
CASTSGGSTEAFF TGTGCCAGCACATCAGGGGGGAGCACTGAAGCTTTCTTT few TRBV28 TRBD1 TRBJ1-1
CASSVDRDEAFF TGTGCCAGCAGCGTCGACAGGGACGAAGCTTTCTTT few TRBV7-9 TRBD1 TRBJ1-1
CASSLWTSGLTDTQYF TGTGCCAGCAGCTTATGGACTAGCGGACTCACAGATACGCAGTATTTT few TRBV5-4 TRBD2 TRBJ2-3
CASSSGTSGFEQYF TGTGCCAGCAGCTCCGGGACTAGCGGATTCGAGCAGTACTTC few TRBV2 TRBD2 TRBJ2-7
CASSGSSGANVLTF TGCGCCAGCAGCGGTAGCTCTGGGGCCAACGTCCTGACTTTC NA TRBV5-1 NA TRBJ2-6
CASSLSGTGLYEQYF TGTGCCAGCAGCCTATCCGGGACAGGGTTATACGAGCAGTACTTC NA TRBV9 TRBD1 TRBJ2-7
CASSHLLAGGPNIQYF TGTGCCAGCAGCCACCTACTAGCGGGGGGCCCAAACATTCAGTACTTC NA TRBV4-2 TRBD2 TRBJ2-4
CASSDRGFGYTF TGTGCCAGTAGTGACAGGGGGTTCGGCTACACCTTC few TRBV19 TRBD1 TRBJ1-2
CASSRPRPQDGYTF TGTGCCAGCAGCCGACCCCGACCCCAGGATGGCTACACCTTC NA TRBV6-5 NA TRBJ1-2
CASRPGWGSLEAFF TGTGCCAGCAGGCCTGGGTGGGGCTCACTTGAAGCTTTCTTT NA TRBV6-4 NA TRBJ1-1
CASSPGTSPDTQYF TGCGCCAGCAGCCCCGGGACTAGCCCAGATACGCAGTATTTT NA TRBV5-1 TRBD2 TRBJ2-3
CASSYSEGWETQYF TGTGCCAGCAGTTACTCGGAGGGTTGGGAGACCCAGTACTTC NA TRBV6-5 NA TRBJ2-5
CASSHAGQGGEKLFF TGCGCCAGCAGCCATGCCGGACAGGGAGGTGAAAAACTGTTTTTT NA TRBV4-3 TRBD1 TRBJ1-4
CASSSDRDTEAFF TGTGCCAGTAGTTCGGACAGAGACACTGAAGCTTTCTTT NA TRBV19 NA TRBJ1-1
CASHTGSYGYTF TGTGCCAGCCACACAGGGAGTTATGGCTACACCTTC NA TRBV28 NA TRBJ1-2
CARKGVTPAKNIQYF TGTGCCAGAAAAGGAGTTACTCCTGCCAAAAACATTCAGTACTTC NA TRBV28 NA TRBJ2-4
CASSRTGKADTQYF TGTGCCAGCAGCCGAACAGGGAAAGCAGATACGCAGTATTTT NA TRBV7-9 NA TRBJ2-3
CASSPYQAGATYEQYF TGTGCCAGCAGCCCTTATCAAGCGGGGGCAACCTACGAGCAGTACTTC NA TRBV4-2 TRBD2 TRBJ2-7
CASSAQVSYNEQFF TGTGCCAGCAGCGCCCAGGTCTCCTACAATGAGCAGTTCTTC NA TRBV9 NA TRBJ2-1
CASSPRRGFQDTQYF TGTGCCAGCAGCCCACGCCGGGGGTTTCAGGATACGCAGTATTTT NA TRBV11-3 NA TRBJ2-3
CASSQDRGGSGGETQYF TGCGCCAGCAGCCAAGATCGAGGAGGATCCGGCGGAGAGACCCAGTACTTC few TRBV4-3 NA TRBJ2-5
CASSIVEADQPQHF TGTGCCAGTAGTATAGTGGAAGCGGATCAGCCCCAGCATTTT few TRBV19 NA TRBJ1-5
CASSLPDRRYEQYF TGTGCCAGCAGTTTACCCGACAGGAGGTACGAGCAGTACTTC few TRBV28 NA TRBJ2-7
CASSHWRLGSGANVLTF TGTGCCAGTAGCCACTGGAGGCTGGGCTCTGGGGCCAACGTCCTGACTTTC NA TRBV19 NA TRBJ2-6
CASSLGFGQLYNEQFF TGTGCCAGCAGCTTGGGCTTTGGACAACTATACAATGAGCAGTTCTTC NA TRBV5-8 NA TRBJ2-1
CAWNRGQFNQPQHF TGTGCCTGGAACCGCGGACAGTTTAATCAGCCCCAGCATTTT few TRBV30 NA TRBJ1-5
CASRPVLAGGNEQFF TGTGCCAGCAGACCCGTCCTAGCAGGTGGCAATGAGCAGTTCTTC NA TRBV7-2 NA TRBJ2-1
CASSRDSTDTQYF TGTGCCAGCAGCCGGGACTCCACAGATACGCAGTATTTT NA TRBV7-3 NA TRBJ2-3
CASSLKRGSYEQYF TGCGCCAGCAGCTTGAAACGGGGGTCCTACGAGCAGTACTTC few TRBV5-1 NA TRBJ2-7
CASSQASHTNYGYTF TGCGCCAGCAGCCAAGCGTCCCACACAAACTATGGCTACACCTTC few TRBV4-1 NA TRBJ1-2
CAWQIDRRYEQYF TGTGCCTGGCAGATAGACAGGAGGTACGAGCAGTACTTC few TRBV30 NA TRBJ2-7
CASRTGHSNEQFF TGTGCCAGTAGGACAGGGCATAGCAATGAGCAGTTCTTC few TRBV25-1 TRBD1 TRBJ2-1
CASSEALDRAGYTF TGTGCCAGCAGTGAAGCCCTCGACAGGGCTGGCTACACCTTC few TRBV2 TRBD1 TRBJ1-2
CASSYSDRRGTGELFF TGTGCCAGCAGTTACTCGGACCGGCGGGGCACCGGGGAGCTGTTTTTT few TRBV6-5 NA TRBJ2-2
CASRFPAGDRYNEQFF TGTGCCAGTAGATTCCCGGCGGGAGATCGCTACAATGAGCAGTTCTTC NA TRBV19 TRBD2 TRBJ2-1
CASSSHDRAEAFF TGTGCCAGCAGCTCCCATGACAGGGCTGAAGCTTTCTTT NA TRBV7-3 TRBD1 TRBJ1-1
CASSFDRGPGNTIYF TGTGCCAGCAGCTTTGACAGGGGGCCCGGAAACACCATATATTTT NA TRBV5-6 TRBD1 TRBJ1-3
CASSVQGGDTEAFF TGTGCCAGCAGCGTCCAGGGCGGCGACACTGAAGCTTTCTTT few TRBV9 NA TRBJ1-1
CASSLTTLGLAGHNEQFF TGTGCCAGCAGCTTAACCACCCTCGGCTTAGCGGGGCACAATGAGCAGTTCTTC few TRBV7-2 TRBD2 TRBJ2-1
CASSPGLAGIQETQYF TGTGCCAGCAGCCCGGGACTAGCGGGAATCCAAGAGACCCAGTACTTC few TRBV7-9 TRBD2 TRBJ2-5
CASSPGGPKETQYF TGTGCCAGCAGCCCAGGAGGACCAAAAGAGACCCAGTACTTC NA TRBV7-2 NA TRBJ2-5
CASRADATNEKLFF TGTGCCAGCAGAGCCGATGCAACTAATGAAAAACTGTTTTTT few TRBV25-1 NA TRBJ1-4
CASSLSGNTIYF TGTGCCAGCAGCCTCTCTGGAAACACCATATATTTT NA TRBV9 NA TRBJ1-3
CASTRQGDTEAFF TGTGCTTCTACTCGACAGGGGGACACTGAAGCTTTCTTT few TRBV30 TRBD1 TRBJ1-1
CASSLSSASGRRETQYF TGTGCCAGCAGCTTATCCTCGGCTAGCGGGAGAAGGGAGACCCAGTACTTC NA TRBV11-1 TRBD2 TRBJ2-5
CSVGTSGYNEQFF TGCAGCGTTGGGACTAGCGGCTACAATGAGCAGTTCTTC NA TRBV29-1 TRBD2 TRBJ2-1
CSVRPGQGWETQYF TGCAGCGTCCGGCCGGGACAGGGATGGGAGACCCAGTACTTC NA TRBV29-1 TRBD1 TRBJ2-5
CASSQDIRAYEQYF TGCGCCAGCAGCCAGGACATCAGGGCCTACGAGCAGTACTTC NA TRBV4-1 NA TRBJ2-7